This T cell receptor beta chain was captured in a study of shared clonotypes between healthy human individuals. General observations from the study: Estimated clonotype richness was generally higher in naive than memory subsets.

Each PCR replicate from the sorted subsets contained about 200 ng DNA, which is about 30,000 T cell genomes. Data came from immunoSEQ multiplex PCR; TCRdb stores just in-frame clones and leaves some out. Of over a million clones listed, about 80% are singletons. The germline V and J ends were trimmed by 2 bases and 4 bases, with 11 bases remaining between them. Germline CDR1 and CDR2: MDHEN and SYDVKM. The CDR3 length is 14 residues. About this clone: Its target is not known.

The sequence derives from a man between 18 and 35 years old in good health. Some clones in this sample may be carry-over from other donors' samples. The rearrangement joins TRBV28 to TRBJ1-1; D ambiguous. The sequenced sample was memory CD4+ T cells from PBMCs. Subset noted: CD45RA-negative fraction. The CDR3 is CASSLPSHPTEAFF. In DNA form, the CDR3 reads TGTGCCAGCAGTTTACCCTCTCACCCCACTGAAGCTTTCTTT.